The rows below give T cell receptor beta chains drawn from one sample of a study of T cells in Graves' hyperthyroidism and ophthalmopathy. TCRdb reprocessed the multiplex PCR reads with MiXCR, giving one entry per CDR3 protein. The data show around 400,000 distinct CDR3 sequences, 25% seen once. Sequencing was done on a sample of blood. The origin of the receptors is a man aged 45-65 years with Graves' hyperthyroidism. The CDR3 runs from the conserved cysteine through the conserved F or W. D genes are given only for firm matches. Not every row has a clone size; where given, it reads once, few, many or a size class.

cdr3_length d_call j_call v_call clone_size cdr3_aa cdr3_nt
13 TRBD1 TRBJ2-7 TRBV6-1 few CATSRDRVDEQYF TGTGCCACCTCCCGGGACAGGGTCGACGAGCAGTACTTC
15 . TRBJ1-1 TRBV5-5 . CASSLGNPQNTEAFF TGTGCCAGCAGCTTGGGGAACCCGCAGAACACTGAAGCTTTCTTT
16 TRBD2 TRBJ2-1 TRBV5-1 . CASSSLAAGGSHEQFF TGCGCCAGCAGCTCCCTAGCAGCGGGAGGTTCGCATGAGCAGTTCTTC
15 . TRBJ1-4 TRBV7-9 . CASSPRESTNEKLFF TGTGCCAGCAGCCCCAGGGAATCAACTAATGAAAAACTGTTTTTT
12 . TRBJ2-7 TRBV29-1 few CSVRSTAYEQYF TGCAGCGTTCGTTCTACAGCCTACGAGCAGTACTTC
19 TRBD2 TRBJ2-5 TRBV18 . CASSPMGLAGGTKEWTQYF TGTGCCAGCTCACCTATGGGACTAGCGGGAGGAACTAAAGAGTGGACCCAGTACTTC
12 . TRBJ2-5 TRBV7-9 few CASSAATGTQYF TGTGCCAGCAGCGCCGCTACGGGGACCCAGTACTTC
15 . TRBJ2-3 TRBV30 few CAWSDQGTGTDTQYF TGTGCCTGGAGTGACCAGGGGACGGGCACAGATACGCAGTATTTT
16 TRBD2 TRBJ2-1 TRBV20-1 . CSARRLAGGSYNEQFF TGCAGTGCTAGACGCCTAGCGGGTGGCTCCTACAATGAGCAGTTCTTC
16 . TRBJ2-2 TRBV12-3/TRBV12-4 once CASSLDGPRPTGELFF TGTGCCAGCAGTTTAGACGGGCCACGACCCACCGGGGAGCTGTTTTTT
15 . TRBJ2-3 TRBV3-1 few CASSQYRVTGDTQYF TGTGCCAGCAGCCAATACAGGGTCACCGGGGATACGCAGTATTTT
13 TRBD2 TRBJ2-1 TRBV2 many CASREGLASEQFF TGTGCCAGCAGGGAAGGACTAGCGAGTGAGCAGTTCTTC
13 . TRBJ1-1 TRBV20-1 . CSARERGSGEAFF TGCAGTGCTAGAGAGAGGGGGTCGGGAGAAGCTTTCTTT
15 TRBD1 TRBJ1-1 TRBV7-9 . CASSIGRQGFTEAFF TGTGCCAGCAGCATAGGAAGACAGGGGTTTACTGAAGCTTTCTTT
15 TRBD2 TRBJ2-7 TRBV27 many CASSLSTSGSYEQYF TGTGCCAGCAGTTTATCGACTAGCGGGAGCTACGAGCAGTACTTC
13 . TRBJ2-2 TRBV6-1 few CASSQDTTGELFF TGTGCCAGCAGTCAAGACACCACCGGGGAGCTGTTTTTT
17 TRBD1 TRBJ1-3 TRBV30 . CAWSLNRDRGLGNTIYF TGTGCCTGGAGTCTTAACCGGGACAGGGGGCTTGGAAACACCATATATTTT
14 . TRBJ1-3 TRBV3-1 . CASSPRGAGNTIYF TGTGCCAGCAGCCCGCGGGGGGCTGGAAACACCATATATTTT
14 TRBD2 TRBJ2-1 TRBV29-1 few CSVEGLAGAGEQFF TGCAGCGTTGAGGGCCTAGCGGGAGCAGGTGAGCAGTTCTTC
13 . TRBJ2-7 TRBV6-1 once CASSELAAYEQYF TGTGCCAGCAGTGAGTTAGCGGCCTACGAGCAGTACTTC
17 . TRBJ1-2 TRBV7-3 . CASSPPSGGAFTGGYTF TGTGCCAGCAGCCCCCCGAGCGGAGGGGCGTTTACTGGTGGCTACACCTTC
13 . TRBJ2-7 TRBV20-1 many CSAIGLRSYEQYF TGCAGTGCTATAGGACTACGGTCCTACGAGCAGTACTTC
14 TRBD1 TRBJ2-7 TRBV20-1 few CSARDADRAHEQYF TGCAGTGCTAGAGACGCGGACAGGGCCCACGAGCAGTACTTC
14 . TRBJ2-7 TRBV28 many CASSFLGPTYEQYF TGTGCCAGCAGTTTCTTGGGACCTACCTACGAGCAGTACTTC
14 TRBD1 TRBJ1-1 TRBV29-1 many CSVQGARGDTEAFF TGCAGCGTGCAGGGGGCGCGGGGGGACACTGAAGCTTTCTTT
15 . TRBJ2-1 TRBV27 many CASSYLKGTYNEQFF TGTGCCAGCAGTTACCTAAAGGGAACCTACAATGAGCAGTTCTTC
12 . TRBJ2-1 TRBV5-1 . CASSFQGPMQFF TGCGCCAGCAGCTTTCAGGGGCCCATGCAGTTCTTC
15 . TRBJ2-3 TRBV19 . CASSIDIRGTDTQYF TGTGCCAGTAGTATAGATATAAGGGGGACAGATACGCAGTATTTT
15 TRBD1 TRBJ1-3 TRBV11-2 few CASSGGTGEGNTIYF TGTGCCAGCAGCGGAGGGACAGGGGAAGGAAACACCATATATTTT
15 . TRBJ2-1 TRBV28 . CASSNTLTSYNEQFF TGTGCCAGCAGCAATACCTTGACCTCCTACAATGAGCAGTTCTTC
15 . TRBJ1-5 TRBV6-4 . CASREDGNSNQPQHF TGTGCCAGCAGAGAAGACGGAAATAGCAATCAGCCCCAGCATTTT
17 TRBD2 TRBJ2-1 TRBV6-1 . CASSEAWTSGKYNEQFF TGTGCCAGCAGTGAAGCTTGGACTAGCGGGAAATACAATGAGCAGTTCTTC
16 TRBD1 TRBJ1-4 TRBV6-5 few CASSYSRTAGGEKLFF TGTGCCAGCAGTTACTCGAGAACGGCAGGGGGTGAAAAACTGTTTTTT
13 . TRBJ2-1 TRBV6-1 few CASSVYRGNEQFF TGTGCCAGCAGTGTGTATAGGGGGAATGAGCAGTTCTTC
12 . TRBJ2-1 TRBV3-1 . CASSQPEGEQFF TGTGCCAGCAGCCAACCGGAAGGTGAGCAGTTCTTC
11 . TRBJ1-1 TRBV30 . CAWNVRPEAFF TGTGCCTGGAATGTACGACCAGAAGCTTTCTTT
15 TRBD2 TRBJ2-1 TRBV5-4 few CASSATSGGYNEQFF TGTGCCAGCAGCGCTACTAGCGGGGGTTACAATGAGCAGTTCTTC
12 TRBD2 TRBJ2-3 TRBV7-2 few CASSHSGDTQYF TGTGCCAGCAGCCATAGCGGGGATACGCAGTATTTT
14 . TRBJ2-3 TRBV7-9 many CASSLGASTDTQYF TGTGCCAGCAGCTTAGGGGCTAGCACAGATACGCAGTATTTT
17 . TRBJ1-2 TRBV6-5 few CASSYSWGPEARYGYTF TGTGCCAGCAGTTACTCGTGGGGTCCCGAGGCCCGCTATGGCTACACCTTC
13 TRBD1 TRBJ1-2 TRBV3-1 . CASSPGQGLGYTF TGTGCCAGCAGCCCGGGACAGGGGCTTGGCTACACCTTC
13 . TRBJ1-5 TRBV12-3/TRBV12-4 . CASSFKGSQPQHF TGTGCCAGCAGTTTCAAGGGGTCCCAGCCCCAGCATTTT
13 . TRBJ2-7 TRBV11-3 . CASSLDSIYEQYF TGTGCCAGCAGCTTAGACTCGATCTACGAGCAGTACTTC
15 . TRBJ2-3 TRBV7-2 many CASSLSQGSTDTQYF TGTGCCAGCAGCTTATCCCAGGGATCGACAGATACGCAGTATTTT
13 TRBD1 TRBJ1-1 TRBV28 many CASSLGTGGVAFF TGTGCCAGCAGTCTCGGGACAGGGGGCGTCGCTTTCTTT
15 . TRBJ2-3 TRBV7-2 few CASSPDTQGTDTQYF TGTGCCAGCAGCCCCGACACCCAGGGAACAGATACGCAGTATTTT
16 TRBD2 TRBJ2-1 TRBV18 . CASSPPSGTTYNEQFF TGTGCCAGCTCACCCCCTAGCGGAACGACCTACAATGAGCAGTTCTTC
14 TRBD1 TRBJ2-7 TRBV13 . CASSSRDRGHEQYF TGTGCCAGCAGCTCCCGGGACAGGGGCCACGAGCAGTACTTC
16 TRBD2 TRBJ2-3 TRBV20-1 . CSALDRETSNTDTQYF TGCAGTGCTCTAGACCGGGAGACTAGCAACACAGATACGCAGTATTTT
18 TRBD2 TRBJ2-1 TRBV7-3 many CASSHRVGTSGKSNEQFF TGTGCCAGCAGCCATCGAGTTGGGACTAGCGGGAAAAGTAATGAGCAGTTCTTC
12 . TRBJ2-7 TRBV5-1 many CASGETPYEQYF TGCGCCAGTGGGGAGACCCCCTACGAGCAGTACTTC
13 . TRBJ1-1 TRBV20-1 . CSAGGRGILEAFF TGCAGTGCTGGCGGACGGGGAATTCTTGAAGCTTTCTTT
15 TRBD1 TRBJ2-5 TRBV11-1 . CASSSSGQGFGAQYF TGTGCCAGCAGCTCCTCTGGACAGGGATTCGGGGCCCAGTACTTC
15 . TRBJ1-1 TRBV11-2 many CASSLSREGYTEAFF TGTGCCAGCAGCTTATCGAGGGAAGGGTACACTGAAGCTTTCTTT